These 17 T cell receptor beta chains originate from one sample sequenced in a study of blood T cell repertoires in COVID-19. Measured with immunoSEQ multiplex PCR; TCRdb has only the in-frame clones, and not every one. The data hold around 250,000 clones, with around 86% observed a single time. The sequencing input was PBMCs or T cells enriched from blood (not recorded which). The receptors were gathered from a woman aged 45-60 years who had recovered from COVID-19.

The V and J genes are TRBV11-3 and TRBJ1-6; D is uncertain. The CDR3 is 14 amino acids. Germline values: CDR1 SGHNT, CDR2 YENEEA. The V gene lost 5 bases and the J gene lost 7 bases, with 12 bases spanning the gap. The CDR3 nucleotides read TGTGCCAGCAGCACCCGGAGCCCAAATTCACCCCTCCACTTT. Translating gives CASSTRSPNSPLHF.

This clone was recorded once. The J gene is TRBJ2-5, the V gene TRBV3-1 (or the pseudogene TRBV3-2), with 12 bases fitting TRBD2. The V and J ends lost 4 bases and 2 bases, in that order; junction bases with no gene match: 23. This CDR3 region has 22 residues. Germline V gives CDR1 LGHDT, CDR2 YNNKEL (reference sequence). CDR3 DNA sequence: TGTGCCAGCAGCCCTATTCCCCCTTCTCTTACTAGCGGGGGGACCCAACAAGAGACCCAGTACTTC. It yields the protein CASSPIPPSLTSGGTQQETQYF.

The CDR3 nucleotides are TGTGCCAGCAGCGCGGACAGGACGACTAAGCTCTCGCGGGTAGCTTTCTTT. Its protein is CASSADRTTKLSRVAFF. The rearrangement joins TRBV11-2 to TRBJ1-1; 7 bases map to TRBD1. V dropped 5 bases and J dropped 10; count of bases not matched to a gene: 22. Germline assignment: CDR1 SGHAT and CDR2 FQNNGV. The CDR3 extends over 17 amino acids.

V and J are TRBV2 and TRBJ2-7; D remains unclear. Germline CDR1 SNHLY, CDR2 FYNNEI. CDR3 length equals 13 residues. The V end was cut by 5 bases, the J end by 3 bases, with 11 bases between. The CDR3 nucleotides read TGTGCCAGCAGTTACCAGGCTTTCTACGAGCAGTACTTC. This encodes CASSYQAFYEQYF.

This chain uses TRBV7-2 with TRBJ1-5, with 9 bases fitting TRBD1. The J segment lost 9 bases and the V segment lost 4 bases, leaving 7 bases of the junction unmatched. This CDR3 comprises 14 residues. Germline assignment: CDR1 SGHTA and CDR2 FQGNSA. This chain's CDR3 is CASSSRQGGVPQHF. Here the CDR3 DNA reads TGTGCCAGCAGCTCCCGACAGGGGGGGGTGCCCCAGCATTTT.

This clone was detected once. CDR3 bases: TGTGCCAGCAGACCCAGACAGATAGCCTACGAGCAGTACTTC. Amino acid sequence: CASRPRQIAYEQYF. J is TRBJ2-7 and V is TRBV27; tentative D call: TRBD1 (5 bases). Trimming pared 6 bases from V and 2 bases from J, leaving 14 bases between. This CDR3 is 14 amino acids long. Per the germline V gene, CDR1 is MNHEY and CDR2 is SMNVEV (reference sequence).

This chain links TRBV27 with TRBJ2-7; D uncertain. The CDR3 is made up of 10 amino acids. Germline assignment: CDR1 MNHEY and CDR2 SMNVEV (reference sequence). Here the CDR3 reads CPSRCGEQYF. CDR3 nucleotides: TGTCCGAGTCGTTGTGGCGAGCAGTACTTC.

This chain uses TRBV9 with TRBJ1-1; TRBD1 might be the D (6 bases). The CDR3 length is 15 residues. V was shortened by 3 bases and J by 0 bases, with 12 bases between the two germline ends. Germline CDR1 and CDR2: SGDLS and YYNGEE. The CDR3 protein is CASSARQVMNTEAFF. CDR3 nucleotides: TGTGCCAGCAGCGCGAGACAGGTGATGAACACTGAAGCTTTCTTT.

The CDR3 DNA reads as TGTGCCAGCAGTGAAGATGTGTCGACAGTTAGCCCCATATATTTT. Its protein is CASSEDVSTVSPIYF. The gene calls are TRBV2 and TRBJ1-3; TRBD1 is a possible D gene (5 bases). V was shortened by 1 base and J by 11 bases, with 18 bases between the two germline ends. This CDR3 has 15 amino acids. Germline loops: CDR1 SNHLY, CDR2 FYNNEI.

The J gene is TRBJ2-7, the V gene TRBV29-1, with TRBD1 matching over 8 bases. V was clipped by 4 bases and J by 5 bases; unmatched bases: 10. The CDR3 consists of 14 residues. Per germline, CDR1 SQVTM and CDR2 ANQGSEA. CDR3 protein: CSVAIADRENEQYF. The CDR3 DNA reads TGCAGCGTTGCAATCGCGGACAGGGAGAACGAGCAGTACTTC.

This chain links TRBV5-1 with TRBJ2-1; D is ambiguous. Germline-derived CDR1 and CDR2 are SGHRS and YFSETQ. Trimming removed 0 bases from V and 6 bases from J, with 16 bases in between. This CDR3 is built from 16 residues. The CDR3 here is CASSLAAARSANEQFF. For the CDR3, the DNA is TGCGCCAGCAGCTTGGCCGCGGCTAGGTCTGCCAATGAGCAGTTCTTC.

The chain joins TRBV7-8 to TRBJ2-3, with 15 positions matching TRBD2. The CDR3 covers 20 residues. The germline V gene encodes CDR1 SGHVS and CDR2 FQNEAQ. The V gene end was trimmed by 2 bases and the J gene end by 0 bases; junction bases not matched to a gene: 9. CDR3: CASSLRGLAGGMMSTDTQYF. CDR3 nucleotide sequence: TGTGCCAGCAGCTTAAGAGGACTAGCGGGGGGGATGATGAGCACAGATACGCAGTATTTT.

The chain employs TRBV9 and TRBJ1-2; 9 positions match TRBD1. The V segment lost 4 bases and the J segment 7 bases; nucleotides outside the gene matches: 14. CDR1 SGDLS and CDR2 YYNGEE come from the germline V gene. CDR3 length equals 16 residues. The CDR3 bases are TGTGCCAGCAGCCCGAGTACAACAACAGGGGGCCTTGGCTACACCTTC. The encoded protein is CASSPSTTTGGLGYTF.

The V and J genes are TRBV29-1 and TRBJ2-7, with D possibly being TRBD2 (6 bases). This CDR3 is 13 amino acids long. The ends were cut back, 2 bases at V and 0 bases at J, with 8 bases in the middle. Per the germline V gene, CDR1 is SQVTM and CDR2 is ANQGSEA. CDR3 bases: TGCAGCGTTGAAAGGGGAGGCTCCTACGAGCAGTACTTC. Its protein product is CSVERGGSYEQYF.

The rearrangement links TRBV21-1 to TRBJ2-5; the D call in the table, TRBD1, was not verified against the DNA. TRBV21-1 is marked as a pseudogene. The CDR3 has 14 residues. As DNA, the CDR3 is TGTGCCAGCAGCAAAGCGGACAGGGGAGAGACCCAGTACTTC. Its protein product is CASSKADRGETQYF.

The chain is built from TRBV7-9 and TRBJ1-5; 9 positions agree with TRBD1. Germline V gives CDR1 SEHNR, CDR2 FQNEAQ (reference sequence). The trim removed 0 bases at V and 3 bases at J, leaving 6 bases unmatched. The CDR3 contains 17 residues. The CDR3 DNA reads as TGTGCCAGCAGCTTAGCGCGGACAGGGGCAAACAATCAGCCCCAGCATTTT. As protein: CASSLARTGANNQPQHF.

In this sample, this clone turned up once. CDR3 region: CASSKWQLGLAGDTQYF. For the CDR3, the DNA is TGTGCCAGCAGCAAATGGCAATTGGGACTAGCGGGTGATACGCAGTATTTT. The chain couples TRBV21-1 to TRBJ2-3; the D segment call TRBD2 is taken from the table without a DNA check. TRBV21-1 counts as a pseudogene. The CDR3 covers 17 residues.